Presented here are 20 T cell receptor beta chains from one specimen sequenced in a study of blood T cell repertoires in COVID-19. Data came from immunoSEQ multiplex PCR; TCRdb stores just in-frame clones and leaves some out. The profile shows some 100,000 clones, 86% of them singletons. Material: peripheral blood. The receptors stem from a man between 45 and 60 years old with acute or convalescent COVID-19.

The gene calls are TRBV2 and TRBJ2-5, with D unresolved. The germline CDR1 and CDR2 sequences are SNHLY and FYNNEI. V lost 7 bases and J 2 bases, leaving 11 bases between the germline ends. The length of the CDR3 is 13 residues. CDR3 DNA: TGTGCCAGCAACGTCTGGAGTCAAGAGACCCAGTACTTC. It codes for CASNVWSQETQYF.

This chain links TRBV3-1 (or the pseudogene TRBV3-2) with TRBJ1-1; 7 bases agree with TRBD1. Trimming cost V 3 bases and J 6 bases; bases outside gene matches: 1. Per the germline V gene, CDR1 is LGHDT and CDR2 is YNNKEL (reference sequence). This CDR3 is 12 amino acids long. The CDR3 loop reads CASSQGTAEAFF. The CDR3 DNA reads TGTGCCAGCAGCCAGGGGACAGCTGAAGCTTTCTTT.

The V call is TRBV4-1, the J call TRBJ1-1; a possible D gene is TRBD1 (5 bases). Germline V CDR1 and CDR2: MGHRA, YSYEKL. V lost 0 bases and J lost 4, with 12 bases in between. The CDR3 has 15 amino acids. The CDR3 spells CASSQDPTGGTEAFF. In DNA form, the CDR3 reads TGCGCCAGCAGCCAAGATCCTACGGGGGGCACTGAAGCTTTCTTT.

The chain has TRBV5-8 and TRBJ2-7; a possible D gene is TRBD2 (6 bases). Trimming removed 4 bases from V and 2 bases from J, with 16 bases in between. From germline, CDR1 is SGHTS and CDR2 YDEGEE. This CDR3 is 15 amino acids long. The CDR3 reads CASSTGPGGTYEQYF. CDR3 in DNA: TGTGCCAGCAGCACCGGGCCCGGAGGGACCTACGAGCAGTACTTC.

The chain recombines TRBV2 with TRBJ1-1, with TRBD1 identical over 8 bases. With V trimmed by 5 bases and J by 4 bases, 3 bases remained unmatched. The CDR3 sequence is 13 residues long. Per the germline V gene, CDR1 is SNHLY and CDR2 is FYNNEI. The DNA of the CDR3 is TGTGCCAGCAGTCCCGACAGGGGCACTGAAGCTTTCTTT. Translation gives CASSPDRGTEAFF.

This clone was seen only once. V usage is TRBV10-1 and J usage is TRBJ1-1; TRBD1 matches 8 bases. CDR3 length: 13 amino acids. Germline values: CDR1 WNHNN, CDR2 SYGVQD (reference sequence). With 6 bases clipped from V and 4 bases from J, the junction kept 4 bases outside the gene matches. CDR3 protein: CASSGQGVTEAFF. The DNA for the CDR3 is TGCGCCAGCAGCGGACAGGGTGTCACTGAAGCTTTCTTT.

V and J are TRBV6-5 and TRBJ1-1; 7 bases map to TRBD1. The CDR3 length is 13 residues. CDR1 and CDR2 from the germline V gene are MNHEY and SVGAGI. J lost 0 bases, V lost 8 bases, and 3 bases had no gene match. The CDR3 nucleotides are TGTGCCAGCTGGGACAGTTTGAACACTGAAGCTTTCTTT. This codes for CASWDSLNTEAFF.

The chain joins TRBV4-1 to TRBJ1-1, with 7 bases fitting TRBD1. There are 15 residues in the CDR3. With V trimmed by 2 bases and J by 1 base, 4 bases remained unmatched. Germline V gene lookup returns CDR1 MGHRA and CDR2 YSYEKL. The CDR3 nucleotides are TGCGCCAGCAGCCAAAGACAGGGCCCGAACACTGAAGCTTTCTTT. Translating gives CASSQRQGPNTEAFF.

V is TRBV6-4 and J is TRBJ1-2; TRBD1 aligns across 7 bases. V shed 3 bases and J 4 bases; nucleotides not matched to a gene: 8. The CDR3 consists of 15 residues. Germline V gene lookup returns CDR1 MRHNA and CDR2 SNTAGT. CDR3 sequence reads: CASSENRGIGYGYTF. In DNA, the CDR3 is TGTGCCAGCAGTGAGAACAGGGGTATAGGCTATGGCTACACCTTC.

The chain joins TRBV5-1 to TRBJ2-5; TRBD1 aligns across 7 bases. The CDR3 contains 14 residues. Germline CDR1 is SGHRS and CDR2 is YFSETQ. V gave up 6 bases and J gave up 3 bases; unmatched junction bases: 8. The CDR3 DNA sequence: TGCGCCAGCACCCAGGACAGGCCCGAAGAGACCCAGTACTTC. It encodes CASTQDRPEETQYF.

The J gene is TRBJ2-5, the V gene TRBV5-1; 8 positions agree with TRBD1. The CDR3 is made up of 15 amino acids. Germline CDR1 SGHRS, CDR2 YFSETQ. V lost 0 bases and J lost 7; bases outside the gene matches: 8. The CDR3: CASSLAVGQGGTQYF. Here the CDR3 DNA reads TGCGCCAGCAGCTTGGCCGTTGGACAGGGAGGGACCCAGTACTTC.

The V gene is TRBV6-5, the J gene TRBJ1-2; 7 nucleotides align to TRBD1. The J segment lost 2 bases and the V segment lost 3 bases, leaving 3 bases of the junction unmatched. The CDR3 sequence is 14 residues long. Germline V lookup: CDR1 MNHEY, CDR2 SVGAGI. DNA of the CDR3: TGTGCCAGCAGTTATTCGACAGGGAACTATGGCTACACCTTC. Amino acids: CASSYSTGNYGYTF.

This clone was seen only once. The chain links TRBV5-6 to TRBJ2-7, with 8 bases that match TRBD2. After removal of 4 bases from V and 2 bases from J, the junction contained 5 bases not matched to a gene. The germline V gene has CDR1 SGHDT and CDR2 YYEEEE. The CDR3 is 14 amino acids. Written as DNA, the CDR3 is TGTGCCAGCAGCCCCCTCGGGAGGGCCTACGAGCAGTACTTC. It is translated as CASSPLGRAYEQYF. The variable domain in full, completed from reference TRBV5-6 and TRBJ2-7, reads DAGVTQSPTHLIKTRGQQVTLRCSPKSGHDTVSWYQQALGQGPQFIFQYYEEEERQRGNFPDRFSGHQFPNYSSELNVNALLLGDSALYLCASSPLGRAYEQYFGPGTRLTVT.

The chain uses TRBV5-5 and TRBJ1-1, with no clear D. The germline CDR1 and CDR2 sequences are SGHKS and YYEKEE (reference sequence). The CDR3 has 12 amino acids. V gave up 3 bases and J gave up 4 bases, with 7 bases separating them. In nucleotides, the CDR3 is TGTGCCAGCAGCTCTGAGGGCACTGAAGCTTTCTTT. Translating gives CASSSEGTEAFF. Looking up the rest from reference TRBV5-5 and TRBJ1-1 gives the full variable domain: DAGVTQSPTHLIKTRGQQVTLRCSPISGHKSVSWYQQVLGQGPQFIFQYYEKEERGRGNFPDRFSARQFPNYSSELNVNALLLGDSALYLCASSSEGTEAFFGQGTRLTVV.

This sequence joins TRBV6-5 and TRBJ1-1; D gene unclear. Germline-derived CDR1 and CDR2 are MNHEY and SVGAGI. Trimming cost V 0 bases and J 1 base, with 9 bases left between them. This CDR3 has 15 residues. Here the CDR3 reads CASSYSRMGNTEAFF. As DNA, the CDR3 is TGTGCCAGCAGTTACTCGAGGATGGGGAACACTGAAGCTTTCTTT.

The rearrangement uses TRBV6-5 and TRBJ2-1, with a possible D match to TRBD2 (8 bases). Germline V gene lookup returns CDR1 MNHEY and CDR2 SVGAGI. The CDR3 totals 15 residues. The V and J ends lost 6 bases and 6 bases respectively, with 18 bases between them. DNA of the CDR3: TGTGCCAGCAGAGGGGTAGCGGGACAGATCAATGAGCAGTTCTTC. Translation gives CASRGVAGQINEQFF.

The rearrangement joins TRBV5-4 to TRBJ1-4; D possibly corresponds to TRBD1 (5 bases). The CDR3 is 15 amino acids. V was trimmed by 3 bases and J by 7 bases, leaving 16 bases between them. CDR1 and CDR2 from the germline V gene are SGHNT and YYREEE (reference sequence). CDR3 in DNA: TGTGCCAGCAGCTCATCCGGGGGGACGGGTGAAAAACTGTTTTTT. Translating it yields CASSSSGGTGEKLFF. The whole variable domain, remainder taken from reference TRBV5-4 and TRBJ1-4, is ETGVTQSPTHLIKTRGQQVTLRCSSQSGHNTVSWYQQALGQGPQFIFQYYREEENGRGNFPPRFSGLQFPNYSSELNVNALELDDSALYLCASSSSGGTGEKLFFGSGTQLSVL.

The chain joins TRBV10-3 to TRBJ1-2; TRBD1 is a possible D gene (6 bases). Trimming pared 6 bases from V and 6 bases from J, leaving 14 bases between. CDR1 is ENHRY and CDR2 is SYGVKD in the germline V gene. The CDR3 is 13 residues long. The CDR3 sequence: CAIRTTGNDGYTF. The CDR3, as DNA: TGTGCCATCAGGACGACAGGTAATGATGGCTACACCTTC.

This clone turned up a few times. The J gene is TRBJ1-6, the V gene TRBV2; no definite D call. In germline, CDR1 is SNHLY, CDR2 FYNNEI. The length of the CDR3 is 12 residues. Trimming stripped 4 bases from V and 8 bases from J, with 6 bases between. The CDR3 loop is CASSVEDSPLHF. DNA of the CDR3: TGTGCCAGCAGTGTGGAGGATTCACCCCTCCACTTT.

The chain combines TRBV7-6 with TRBJ1-2; possible D gene TRBD1, 5 bases. The CDR3 runs 15 residues. Between the trimmed V and J ends, which lost 5 bases and 0 bases, there was a span of 13 bases. The germline gives CDR1 SGHVS, CDR2 FNYEAQ. In nucleotides, the CDR3 is TGTGCCAGCAGCGCCCAATGGGGGGCTAACTATGGCTACACCTTC. It codes for CASSAQWGANYGYTF.